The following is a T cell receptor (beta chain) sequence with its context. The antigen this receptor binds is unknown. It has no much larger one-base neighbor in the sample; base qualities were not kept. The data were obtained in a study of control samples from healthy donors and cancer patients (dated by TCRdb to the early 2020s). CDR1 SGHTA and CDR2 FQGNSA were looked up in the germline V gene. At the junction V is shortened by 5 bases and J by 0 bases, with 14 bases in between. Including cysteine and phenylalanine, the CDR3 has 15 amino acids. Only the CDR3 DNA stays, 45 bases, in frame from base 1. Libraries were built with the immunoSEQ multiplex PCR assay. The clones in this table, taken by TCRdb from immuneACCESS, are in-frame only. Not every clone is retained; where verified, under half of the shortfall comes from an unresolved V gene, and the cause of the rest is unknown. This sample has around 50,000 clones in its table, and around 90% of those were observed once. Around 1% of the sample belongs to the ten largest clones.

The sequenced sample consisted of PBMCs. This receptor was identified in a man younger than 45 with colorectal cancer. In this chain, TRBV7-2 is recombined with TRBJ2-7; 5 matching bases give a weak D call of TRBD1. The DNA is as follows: TGTGCCAGCAGCCTCCTCCCACAGGACTCCTACGAGCAGTACTTC. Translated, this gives CASSLLPQDSYEQYF.